Sequencing of this TCR beta chain was carried out in a study of T cell changes during pregnancy in multiple sclerosis. Profiled with immunoSEQ multiplex PCR; TCRdb holds only in-frame clones, not every one. The table shows more than 8,000 clones, with 87% occurring only once. Germline V CDR1 and CDR2: MDHEN, SYDVKM. This CDR3 is 15 amino acids long. Trimming pared 7 bases from V and 5 bases from J, leaving 21 bases between. This clone was recorded only once. This rearrangement joins TRBV28 to TRBJ2-7, with unresolved D. The material was CD8+ T cells from peripheral blood mononuclear cells, obtained in the first trimester of pregnancy. The clonotype comes from a female donor in good health, enrolled as a control in a pregnancy study. This CDR3 is CASIPSPVLNHEQYF. CDR3 coding DNA: TGTGCCAGCATCCCTTCACCGGTCCTGAATCACGAGCAGTACTTC.